These 8 T cell receptor beta chains were all obtained from the same sample, sequenced in a study of early T cells in non-severe SARS-CoV-2 infection. TCRdb re-called the 5' RACE reads with MiXCR, one entry per CDR3 protein. The table has tens of thousands of distinct CDR3 sequences, approximately 4.8% seen once. The sequenced sample consisted of whole blood. Receptors were obtained from an adult who was a healthcare worker with PCR-confirmed SARS-CoV-2 infection or an uninfected control (not recorded which).

The chain is built from TRBV10-3 and TRBJ1-4, with TRBD1 matching over 10 bases. CDR1 is ENHRY and CDR2 is SYGVKD in the germline V gene. CDR3 length: 14 residues. V lost 5 bases and J lost 7; bases outside the gene matches: 4. CDR3 loop: CAISSGTGVEKLFF. The CDR3 nucleotides read TGTGCCATCAGTTCCGGGACAGGGGTTGAAAAACTGTTTTTT.

This clonotype was counted many times. This rearrangement joins TRBV10-1 to TRBJ1-2; TRBD1 might be the D (5 bases). CDR1 WNHNN and CDR2 SYGVQD come from the germline V gene (reference sequence). CDR3 length equals 13 residues. V lost 2 bases to trimming and J lost 8 bases, with 12 bases between them. The CDR3 DNA follows: TGCGCCAGCAGTGAGGCCAGGGTGAGAGGCTACACCTTC. Translation: CASSEARVRGYTF.

This clonotype was counted at least ten times. The rearrangement links TRBV5-4 to TRBJ1-2, with D possibly being TRBD1 (5 bases). Trimming cost V 0 bases and J 8 bases, with 11 bases left between them. CDR3 length: 13 residues. Per the germline V gene, CDR1 is SGHNT and CDR2 is YYREEE (reference sequence). The CDR3 DNA follows: TGTGCCAGCAGCTTGGGGACACGGTCCGGCTACACCTTC. Translated, it gives CASSLGTRSGYTF.

In its sample, this clonotype was seen many times. The chain uses TRBV6-1 and TRBJ1-1; D call uncertain. The CDR3 is 14 amino acids. Germline V gives CDR1 MNHNS, CDR2 SASEGT. Trimming shortened V by 6 bases and J by 2 bases, and 13 bases separated the two germline ends. The chain's CDR3 is CASSQWDRNTEAFF. The CDR3 nucleotides are TGTGCCAGCAGCCAGTGGGATCGAAACACTGAAGCTTTCTTT.

This clonotype was detected ten times or more. CDR3 in amino acids: CASSPGQAAVYEQYF. The CDR3 region has the DNA TGCGCCAGCAGTCCCGGACAGGCGGCTGTCTACGAGCAGTACTTC. The chain recombines TRBV5-1 with TRBJ2-7, with 7 bases lining up with TRBD1. The germline V gene encodes CDR1 SGHRS and CDR2 YFSETQ. This CDR3 is 15 amino acids long. Trimming at V came to 5 bases and at J to 3 bases, leaving 11 bases not matched to a gene.

This clonotype came up a few times. In DNA form, the CDR3 reads TGTGCCAGCGCGCATAACTCCTACTACAATGAGCAGTTCTTC. This gives the protein CASAHNSYYNEQFF. The rearrangement links TRBV19 to TRBJ2-1; D is undetermined. V lost 9 bases, J lost 3 bases, and 15 bases lay in between. CDR1 and CDR2 (germline): LNHDA, SQIVND (reference sequence). CDR3 length equals 14 residues.

This clonotype appeared many times. The J gene is TRBJ2-1, the V gene TRBV7-9, with 9 nucleotides matching TRBD1. Losses at the gene ends were 3 bases for V and 2 bases for J; bases not matched to a gene: 2. Germline V gene sequence: CDR1 SEHNR, CDR2 FQNEAQ (reference sequence). This CDR3 has 15 residues. CDR3 protein: CASSFGTGTYNEQFF. CDR3 in DNA: TGTGCCAGCAGCTTCGGGACAGGGACCTACAATGAGCAGTTCTTC.

This clonotype has at least ten counts. The genes are TRBV4-3 and TRBJ1-6; 7 bases map to TRBD1. The junction had 17 bases not matched to a gene; V was cut back by 0 bases and J by 0 bases. The CDR3 contains 22 residues. The V gene's germline CDR1 is LGHNA and CDR2 YSLEER. CDR3 nucleotide sequence: TGCGCCAGCAGCCAAGATCTTTTGACGGACAGGTCCTTATTCTCCTATAATTCACCCCTCCACTTT. Translating it yields CASSQDLLTDRSLFSYNSPLHF.